The sample holds one count of the clone carrying this TCR beta chain. Primers used in a second PCR of about 7 to 11 cycles were a sample-barcoded 5' primer and a J-beta primer mix. Every cDNA was tagged by a template-switch adaptor with 12 random nucleotides. MiXCR, run by TCRdb on the 5' RACE reads, gives a single entry per CDR3 protein. Among some 900,000 distinct CDR3 sequences listed, about 48% were seen once. The data stem from a study of blood T cells in healthy people across ages. Trimming cost V 3 bases and J 1 base, with 15 bases left between them. CDR3 length: 16 residues. The V gene's germline CDR1 is SGHTA and CDR2 FQGNSA.

Material: blood. The sequence derives from a man aged 25-45 years in good health. This sequence joins TRBV7-2 and TRBJ1-1; TRBD1 might be the D (5 bases). The CDR3 DNA follows: TGTGCCAGCAGCTTTGGGGGGGTGAGACGGAACACTGAAGCTTTCTTT. This translates into CASSFGGVRRNTEAFF. Full variable domain (outside the CDR3, taken from reference TRBV7-2 and TRBJ1-1): GAGVSQSPSNKVTEKGKDVELRCDPISGHTALYWYRQSLGQGLEFLIYFQGNSAPDKSGLPSDRFSAERTGGSVSTLTIQRTQQEDSAVYLCASSFGGVRRNTEAFFGQGTRLTVV.